This TCR beta chain was sequenced during a study of T cell changes during pregnancy in multiple sclerosis. This clone showed up many times. The CDR3 consists of 17 residues. Trimming cost V 5 bases and J 0 bases, with 17 bases left between them. Germline values: CDR1 SNHLY, CDR2 FYNNEI. TCRdb keeps only in-frame clones here, not all; method: immunoSEQ multiplex PCR. This table holds 75,000 to 95,000 clones, under 95% found once. The material was peripheral blood, obtained in the first trimester of pregnancy. The rearrangement links TRBV2 to TRBJ1-3, with D possibly matching TRBD1 (6 bases). The receptor's source is a female donor in good health, enrolled as a control in a pregnancy study. The CDR3, as DNA: TGTGCCAGCAGTCCTCCTCGACAGGTTATCTCTGGAAACACCATATATTTT. Translating gives CASSPPRQVISGNTIYF. Full variable domain (outside the CDR3, taken from reference TRBV2 and TRBJ1-3): EPEVTQTPSHQVTQMGQEVILRCVPISNHLYFYWYRQILGQKVEFLVSFYNNEISEKSEIFDDQFSVERPDGSNFTLKIRSTKLEDSAMYFCASSPPRQVISGNTIYFGEGSWLTVV.